The 31 T cell receptor beta chains below all came from one sample that was sequenced in a study of cytomegalovirus exposure and HLA in healthy donors. Clones were read by immunoSEQ multiplex PCR, and TCRdb kept only the in-frame ones, dropping some. Of tens of thousands of clones listed, roughly 94% are singletons. Sample: PBMCs. These receptors all stem from a woman younger than 30 in good health and CMV-seropositive.

The J gene is TRBJ1-6, the V gene TRBV30; the match to TRBD1 covers 8 bases. There are 13 residues in the CDR3. Trimming took 5 bases from V and 6 from J; bases not matched to a gene: 3. Germline loops: CDR1 GTSNPN, CDR2 SVGIG (reference sequence). This CDR3 is CAWSGQANSPLHF. CDR3 nucleotide sequence: TGTGCCTGGTCGGGACAGGCTAATTCACCCCTCCACTTT.

V and J are TRBV12-5 and TRBJ1-5; TRBD1 matches 7 bases. V gave up 0 bases and J gave up 2 bases; unmatched junction bases: 7. From germline, CDR1 is LGHNT and CDR2 FRNRAP. The CDR3 consists of 17 residues. The CDR3 here is CASGLVVGGGGNQPQHF. The CDR3 coding sequence is TGTGCTAGTGGTTTGGTGGTAGGGGGCGGCGGCAATCAGCCCCAGCATTTT.

This rearrangement joins TRBV9 to TRBJ1-6, with a possible D match to TRBD1 (5 bases). From germline, CDR1 is SGDLS and CDR2 YYNGEE. The CDR3 extends over 15 amino acids. Trimming left V 2 bases short and J 10 bases short, with 16 bases between. The CDR3 loop is CASSVSPTGHSPLHF. CDR3 sequence (DNA): TGTGCCAGCAGCGTCAGCCCCACAGGACACTCACCCCTCCACTTT.

The chain couples TRBV5-1 to TRBJ2-3; D not resolved. The CDR3 covers 14 residues. V lost 0 bases to trimming and J lost 0 bases, with 5 bases between them. The germline V gene has CDR1 SGHRS and CDR2 YFSETQ. In DNA form, the CDR3 reads TGCGCCAGCAGCTTGGCACACAGCACAGATACGCAGTATTTT. It encodes CASSLAHSTDTQYF.

The J gene is TRBJ1-2, the V gene TRBV5-4, with 7 bases aligning to TRBD1. The CDR3 contains 15 residues. Germline V gene lookup returns CDR1 SGHNT and CDR2 YYREEE (reference sequence). Trimming removed 0 bases from V and 6 bases from J; junction bases left unmatched: 8. The CDR3 bases are TGTGCCAGCAGCTTGGACTCCAGGGGGTATGATGGCTACACCTTC. Amino acid sequence: CASSLDSRGYDGYTF.

This sequence joins TRBV2 and TRBJ1-5; tentatively, D is TRBD1 (6 bases). The CDR3 spans 15 residues. V lost 7 bases and J 3 bases, leaving 16 bases between the germline ends. Germline values: CDR1 SNHLY, CDR2 FYNNEI. The DNA of the CDR3 is TGTGCCAGCACGCTGAGGGGGGGCAACAATCAGCCCCAGCATTTT. This codes for CASTLRGGNNQPQHF.

The sample holds one count of this clone. V and J are TRBV2 and TRBJ2-7, with no clear D. V lost 4 bases and J 3 bases, leaving 16 bases between the germline ends. Germline-derived CDR1 and CDR2 are SNHLY and FYNNEI. There are 15 residues in the CDR3. The CDR3 region is CASSAGFNVNYEQYF. CDR3 DNA sequence: TGTGCCAGCAGTGCAGGTTTTAACGTCAACTACGAGCAGTACTTC.

The gene calls are TRBV21-1 and TRBJ1-5; the table's D call, TRBD1, was not checked against the DNA. TRBV21-1 is deemed a pseudogene. The CDR3 runs 17 residues. The DNA for the CDR3 is TGTGCCAGCAGCAAAAAGTTCCCCGGGACACTTAATCAGCCCCAGCATTTT. This codes for CASSKKFPGTLNQPQHF.

The chain has TRBV7-9 and TRBJ2-1; D may be TRBD2 (6 bases). There are 15 residues in the CDR3. Trimming left V 1 base short and J 4 bases short, with 11 bases between. Germline V gives CDR1 SEHNR, CDR2 FQNEAQ (reference sequence). The CDR3, as DNA: TGTGCCAGCAGCTTAGGTTTGGGACTTTACAATGAGCAGTTCTTC. Translated, it gives CASSLGLGLYNEQFF.

The chain links TRBV7-2 to TRBJ2-7, with 7 bases lining up with TRBD2. J was trimmed by 2 bases and V by 1 base; bases with no gene match: 8. This CDR3 has 16 residues. Germline V gene data show CDR1 as SGHTA and CDR2 as FQGNSA. The CDR3 region has the DNA TGTGCCAGCAGCTTAGTTAGACTAGCAGACACCTACGAGCAGTACTTC. This sequence encodes CASSLVRLADTYEQYF.

The V gene is TRBV11-3, the J gene TRBJ1-5; no firm D call. Trimming removed 5 bases from V and 0 bases from J, with 14 bases in between. The CDR3 loop spans 16 amino acids. Germline V gene lookup returns CDR1 SGHNT and CDR2 YENEEA. As DNA, the CDR3 is TGTGCCAGCAGCCCCGGTCCTCGCGGTAGCAATCAGCCCCAGCATTTT. Its protein product is CASSPGPRGSNQPQHF.

The rearrangement links TRBV19 to TRBJ2-7, with 7 bases aligning to TRBD1. The V segment lost 3 bases and the J segment 4 bases; nucleotides outside the gene matches: 6. Germline-derived CDR1 and CDR2 are LNHDA and SQIVND (reference sequence). This CDR3 spans 14 amino acids. CDR3 sequence (DNA): TGTGCCAGTAGTATCGCGGCAGGGGGATACGAGCAGTACTTC. Translating it yields CASSIAAGGYEQYF.

CDR3 residues: CASSQGQNTEAFF. The CDR3 DNA reads TGCGCCAGCAGCCAAGGACAGAACACTGAAGCTTTCTTT. The chain employs TRBV4-1 and TRBJ1-1; no clear D gene. The CDR3 is made up of 13 amino acids. The germline V gene has CDR1 MGHRA and CDR2 YSYEKL. With 1 base removed from V and 1 base from J, the gap between germline ends came to 4 bases.

This rearrangement joins TRBV19 to TRBJ2-1, with 9 bases fitting TRBD2. V shed 4 bases, J shed 6 bases, and the junction held 13 bases outside the gene matches. Germline CDR1 is LNHDA and CDR2 is SQIVND (reference sequence). This CDR3 has 17 amino acids. CDR3 DNA: TGTGCCAGTAGTAGCACGGCGGGGCTAGCGGGGTCCAATGAGCAGTTCTTC. As protein: CASSSTAGLAGSNEQFF.

V gene TRBV19 combines with J gene TRBJ1-1; 9 bases map to TRBD1. Germline values: CDR1 LNHDA, CDR2 SQIVND (reference sequence). The trim removed 7 bases at V and 2 bases at J, leaving 2 bases unmatched. The length of the CDR3 is 13 residues. The CDR3 loop reads CASKGQGNTEAFF. The CDR3 bases are TGTGCCAGTAAGGGACAGGGCAACACTGAAGCTTTCTTT.

V usage is TRBV7-2 and J usage is TRBJ2-7; 8 bases agree with TRBD1. The CDR3 contains 14 residues. With 5 bases clipped from V and 6 bases from J, the junction kept 9 bases outside the gene matches. In germline, CDR1 is SGHTA, CDR2 FQGNSA. The DNA for the CDR3 is TGTGCCAGCAGCCCCTTTTACCAGGGGGCCGAGCAGTACTTC. The encoded protein is CASSPFYQGAEQYF.

The chain links TRBV19 to TRBJ1-1; 10 bases fit TRBD1. The J segment lost 5 bases and the V segment lost 5 bases, leaving 5 bases of the junction unmatched. The CDR3 consists of 14 residues. Germline V lookup: CDR1 LNHDA, CDR2 SQIVND (reference sequence). CDR3: CASSEDRGRTEAFF. CDR3 in DNA: TGTGCCAGTAGTGAAGACAGGGGGCGAACTGAAGCTTTCTTT.

This chain links TRBV7-9 with TRBJ2-1; 8 bases match TRBD1. Germline CDR1 reads SEHNR; CDR2 reads FQNEAQ (reference sequence). V lost 4 bases, J lost 0 bases, and 2 bases stayed unmatched. This CDR3 has 15 amino acids. The CDR3 DNA reads as TGTGCCAGCAGCTCACAGGGGGTCTCCTACAATGAGCAGTTCTTC. Protein: CASSSQGVSYNEQFF.

CDR3 nucleotide sequence: TGCGCCAGCAGCCAAGATCTTGAGTTTTCGGAGTACTTC. Protein product: CASSQDLEFSEYF. The chain uses TRBV4-1 and TRBJ2-7, with D hard to call. Per the germline V gene, CDR1 is MGHRA and CDR2 is YSYEKL. The CDR3 sequence is 13 residues long. V was shortened by 0 bases and J by 11 bases, with 14 bases between the two germline ends.

The chain links TRBV9 to TRBJ2-2; D gene uncertain. The length of the CDR3 is 12 residues. Germline CDR1 reads SGDLS; CDR2 reads YYNGEE. Trimming removed 4 bases from V and 8 bases from J, with 9 bases in between. This CDR3 reads CASSILEGELFF. The DNA for the CDR3 is TGTGCCAGCAGCATCCTGGAGGGGGAGCTGTTTTTT.

V gene TRBV6-6 combines with J gene TRBJ2-7, with 9 bases fitting TRBD2. J lost 2 bases, V lost 6 bases, and 11 bases had no gene match. This CDR3 has 16 residues. Germline V gene lookup returns CDR1 MNHNY and CDR2 SVGAGI (reference sequence). CDR3 sequence: CASSFLAGKKPYEQYF. In DNA, the CDR3 is TGTGCCAGCAGCTTTCTAGCGGGGAAGAAACCCTACGAGCAGTACTTC.

This clone was counted once. The chain carries TRBV28 and TRBJ2-5; TRBD2 matches at 10 bases. CDR1 is MDHEN and CDR2 is SYDVKM in the germline V gene. J gave up 3 bases and V 7 bases, and 2 bases lay outside the gene matches. This CDR3 has 13 residues. The CDR3: CASTLAGEETQYF. CDR3 bases: TGTGCCAGCACCCTAGCGGGGGAAGAGACCCAGTACTTC.

V gene TRBV9 combines with J gene TRBJ2-2; TRBD2 is a possible D gene (6 bases). The CDR3 extends over 14 amino acids. Deletions cut 3 bases from V and 3 bases from J, with 9 bases between. Germline V lookup: CDR1 SGDLS, CDR2 YYNGEE. CDR3 nucleotides: TGTGCCAGCAGCGAAGGGGACTACACCGGGGAGCTGTTTTTT. Translation: CASSEGDYTGELFF.

The chain couples TRBV14 to TRBJ2-6; D is perhaps TRBD2 (6 bases). The germline V gene has CDR1 SGHDN and CDR2 FVKESK. The CDR3 is 17 residues long. V shed 5 bases and J shed 2 bases, with 16 bases lying between them. The CDR3 sequence: CASSTGDSLAGANVLTF. The CDR3 DNA reads TGTGCCAGCAGCACGGGAGACAGCCTAGCTGGGGCCAACGTCCTGACTTTC.

This chain links TRBV27 with TRBJ1-5, with no clear D. Germline V gives CDR1 MNHEY, CDR2 SMNVEV (reference sequence). Deletions cut 7 bases from V and 0 bases from J, with 7 bases between. The CDR3 contains 13 residues. The CDR3, as DNA: TGTGCCAGCAAATTATATAGCAATCAGCCCCAGCATTTT. Its translation is CASKLYSNQPQHF.

This clone occurred once. CDR3: CASSFRSLMKNTEAFF. The DNA for the CDR3 is TGTGCCAGCAGTTTTCGCAGTCTCATGAAGAACACTGAAGCTTTCTTT. The chain recombines TRBV28 with TRBJ1-1; D ambiguous. Germline V gives CDR1 MDHEN, CDR2 SYDVKM. V was pared by 3 bases and J by 1 base, with 15 bases between. This CDR3 is 16 amino acids long.

The chain combines TRBV5-1 with TRBJ2-3; D remains ambiguous. The CDR3 is made up of 14 amino acids. The V end was cut by 0 bases, the J end by 6 bases, with 11 bases between. The germline V gene has CDR1 SGHRS and CDR2 YFSETQ. CDR3 amino acids: CASSLGPSSDTQYF. DNA for the CDR3: TGCGCCAGCAGCTTGGGTCCTAGTTCTGATACGCAGTATTTT.

V and J are TRBV7-2 and TRBJ2-7, with D possibly matching TRBD1 (6 bases). CDR3 length: 13 residues. V shed 5 bases and J shed 3 bases, with 11 bases lying between them. The germline V gene has CDR1 SGHTA and CDR2 FQGNSA. CDR3 loop: CASSPRTDYEQYF. The CDR3 coding sequence is TGTGCCAGCAGCCCGAGGACAGACTACGAGCAGTACTTC.

This clone occurred once. The V and J genes are TRBV7-2 and TRBJ1-1, with no clear D. Trimming shortened V by 1 base and J by 3 bases, and 12 bases separated the two germline ends. The CDR3 contains 15 residues. Per the germline V gene, CDR1 is SGHTA and CDR2 is FQGNSA. The DNA of the CDR3 is TGTGCCAGCAGCTTAGGGGTCGGGATGGACACTGAAGCTTTCTTT. Encoded protein: CASSLGVGMDTEAFF. The variable domain in full, completed from reference TRBV7-2 and TRBJ1-1, reads GAGVSQSPSNKVTEKGKDVELRCDPISGHTALYWYRQSLGQGLEFLIYFQGNSAPDKSGLPSDRFSAERTGGSVSTLTIQRTQQEDSAVYLCASSLGVGMDTEAFFGQGTRLTVV.

This clone was seen a single time. The V gene is TRBV9, the J gene TRBJ2-7; the match to TRBD1 covers 8 bases. The CDR3 loop spans 15 amino acids. V lost 3 bases to trimming and J lost 3 bases; unmatched junction nucleotides: 8. From germline, CDR1 is SGDLS and CDR2 YYNGEE. CDR3 residues: CASSDTPGQDYEQYF. As DNA, the CDR3 is TGTGCCAGCAGCGACACCCCGGGACAGGACTACGAGCAGTACTTC.

This CDR3 is CASSFYGTRDQETQYF. CDR3 sequence (DNA): TGTGCCAGCAGCTTCTACGGGACACGAGATCAAGAGACCCAGTACTTC. This chain uses TRBV7-2 with TRBJ2-5; TRBD1 is a possible D gene (6 bases). The V gene lost 3 bases and the J gene lost 2 bases, with 16 bases spanning the gap. There are 16 residues in the CDR3. Germline values: CDR1 SGHTA, CDR2 FQGNSA.